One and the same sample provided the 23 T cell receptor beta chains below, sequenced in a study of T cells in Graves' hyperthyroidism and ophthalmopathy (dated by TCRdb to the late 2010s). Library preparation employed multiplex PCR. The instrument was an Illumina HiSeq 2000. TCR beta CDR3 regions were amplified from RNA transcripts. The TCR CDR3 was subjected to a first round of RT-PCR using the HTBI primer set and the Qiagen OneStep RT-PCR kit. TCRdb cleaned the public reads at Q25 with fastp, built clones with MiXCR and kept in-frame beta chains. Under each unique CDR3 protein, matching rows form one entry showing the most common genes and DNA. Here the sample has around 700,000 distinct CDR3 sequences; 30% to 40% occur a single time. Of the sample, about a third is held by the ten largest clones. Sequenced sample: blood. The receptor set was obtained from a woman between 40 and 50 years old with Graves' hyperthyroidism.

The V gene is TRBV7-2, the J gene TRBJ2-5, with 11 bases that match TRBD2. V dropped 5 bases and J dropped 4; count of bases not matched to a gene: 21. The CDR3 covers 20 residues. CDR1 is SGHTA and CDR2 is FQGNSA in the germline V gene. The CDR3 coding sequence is TGTGCCAGCAGCGAGCAGACAGGGATGAACACTAGCGGGAGTGGAGAGACCCAGTACTTC. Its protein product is CASSEQTGMNTSGSGETQYF.

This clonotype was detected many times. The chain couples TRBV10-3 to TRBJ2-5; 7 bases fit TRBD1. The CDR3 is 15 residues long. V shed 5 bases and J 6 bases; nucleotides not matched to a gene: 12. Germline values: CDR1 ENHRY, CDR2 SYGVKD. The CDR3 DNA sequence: TGTGCCATCAGTCCCGGGTTAGGGGGCGCGAAGACCCAGTACTTC. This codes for CAISPGLGGAKTQYF.

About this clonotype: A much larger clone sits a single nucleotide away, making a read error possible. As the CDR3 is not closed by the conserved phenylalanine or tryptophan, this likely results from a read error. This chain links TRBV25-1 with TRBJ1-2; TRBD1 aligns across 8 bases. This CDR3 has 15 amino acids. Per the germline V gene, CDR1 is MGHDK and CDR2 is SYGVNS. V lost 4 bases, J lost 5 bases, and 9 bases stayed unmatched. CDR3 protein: CASSAPGQVFYGYTL. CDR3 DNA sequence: TGTGCCAGCAGTGCACCGGGACAGGTTTTTTATGGCTACACCCTC.

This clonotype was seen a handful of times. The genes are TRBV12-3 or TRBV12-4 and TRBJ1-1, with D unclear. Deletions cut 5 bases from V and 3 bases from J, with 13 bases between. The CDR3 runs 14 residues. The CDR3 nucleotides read TGTGCCAGCAGTCCTATAATTGGGGACACTGAAGCTTTCTTT. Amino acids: CASSPIIGDTEAFF.

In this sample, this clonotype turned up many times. The CDR3: CASSLGWGDEQYF. CDR3 bases: TGTGCCAGCAGCTTGGGGTGGGGGGACGAGCAGTACTTC. The rearrangement links TRBV7-2 to TRBJ2-7; a possible D gene is TRBD2 (6 bases). The CDR3 has 13 amino acids. CDR1 is SGHTA and CDR2 is FQGNSA in the germline V gene. Between the trimmed V and J ends, which lost 3 bases and 5 bases, there was a span of 11 bases. The entire variable domain, with the rest obtained from reference TRBV7-2 and TRBJ2-7, is as follows: GAGVSQSPSNKVTEKGKDVELRCDPISGHTALYWYRQSLGQGLEFLIYFQGNSAPDKSGLPSDRFSAERTGGSVSTLTIQRTQQEDSAVYLCASSLGWGDEQYFGPGTRLTVT.

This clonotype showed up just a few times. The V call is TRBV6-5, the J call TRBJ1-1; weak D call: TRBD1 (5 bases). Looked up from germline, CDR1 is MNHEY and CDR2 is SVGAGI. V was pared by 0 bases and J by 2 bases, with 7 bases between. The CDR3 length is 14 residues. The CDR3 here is CASSYSQGNTEAFF. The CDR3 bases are TGTGCCAGCAGTTACTCGCAGGGAAACACTGAAGCTTTCTTT.

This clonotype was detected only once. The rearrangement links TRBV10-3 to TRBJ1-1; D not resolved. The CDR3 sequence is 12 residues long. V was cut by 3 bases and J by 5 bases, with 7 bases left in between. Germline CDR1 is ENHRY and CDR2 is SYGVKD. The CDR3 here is CAISDVGTEAFF. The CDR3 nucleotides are TGTGCCATCAGTGATGTCGGAACTGAAGCTTTCTTT.

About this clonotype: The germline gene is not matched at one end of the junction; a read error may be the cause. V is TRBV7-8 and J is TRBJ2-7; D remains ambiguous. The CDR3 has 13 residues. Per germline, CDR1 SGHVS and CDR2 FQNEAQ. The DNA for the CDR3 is TGTGCCAGCAGCTTAGGGAGCAACTACGAGCGGTACTTC. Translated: CASSLGSNYERYF.

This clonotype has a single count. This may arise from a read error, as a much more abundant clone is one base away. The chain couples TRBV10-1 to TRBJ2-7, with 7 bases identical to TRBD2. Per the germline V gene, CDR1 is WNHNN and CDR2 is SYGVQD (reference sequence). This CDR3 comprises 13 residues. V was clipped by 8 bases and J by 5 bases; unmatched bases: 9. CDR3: CASGDPTSDEQYF. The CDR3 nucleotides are TGCGCCAGCGGCGATCCTACTAGCGACGAGCAGTACTTC.

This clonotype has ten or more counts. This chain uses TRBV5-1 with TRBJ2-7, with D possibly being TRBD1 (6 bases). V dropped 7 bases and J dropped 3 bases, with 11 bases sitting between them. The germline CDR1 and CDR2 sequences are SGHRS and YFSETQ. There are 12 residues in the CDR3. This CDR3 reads CASRQQGYEQYF. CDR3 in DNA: TGCGCCAGCCGACAACAGGGCTACGAGCAGTACTTC. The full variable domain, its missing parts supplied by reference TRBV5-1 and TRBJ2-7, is KAGVTQTPRYLIKTRGQQVTLSCSPISGHRSVSWYQQTPGQGLQFLFEYFSETQRNKGNFPGRFSGRQFSNSRSEMNVSTLELGDSALYLCASRQQGYEQYFGPGTRLTVT.

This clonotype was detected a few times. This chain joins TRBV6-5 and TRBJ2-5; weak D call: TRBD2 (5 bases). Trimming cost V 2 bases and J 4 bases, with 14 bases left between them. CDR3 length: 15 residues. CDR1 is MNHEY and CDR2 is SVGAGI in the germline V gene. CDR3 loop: CASSYGNYGGETQYF. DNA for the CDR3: TGTGCCAGCAGTTACGGCAATTATGGAGGAGAGACCCAGTACTTC.

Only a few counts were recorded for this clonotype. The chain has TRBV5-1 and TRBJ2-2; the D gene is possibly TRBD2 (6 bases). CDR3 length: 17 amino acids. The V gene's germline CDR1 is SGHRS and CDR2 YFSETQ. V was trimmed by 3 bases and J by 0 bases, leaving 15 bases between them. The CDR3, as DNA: TGCGCCAGCAGCTCCCCGTCTCCGGGAGCGAACACCGGGGAGCTGTTTTTT. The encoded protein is CASSSPSPGANTGELFF. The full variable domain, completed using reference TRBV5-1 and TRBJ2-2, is KAGVTQTPRYLIKTRGQQVTLSCSPISGHRSVSWYQQTPGQGLQFLFEYFSETQRNKGNFPGRFSGRQFSNSRSEMNVSTLELGDSALYLCASSSPSPGANTGELFFGEGSRLTVL.

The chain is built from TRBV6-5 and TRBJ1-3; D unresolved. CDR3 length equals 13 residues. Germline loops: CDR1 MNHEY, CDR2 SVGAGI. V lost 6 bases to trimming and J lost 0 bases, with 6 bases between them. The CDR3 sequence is CASRLSSGNTIYF. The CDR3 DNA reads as TGTGCCAGCAGGCTGAGCTCTGGAAACACCATATATTTT.

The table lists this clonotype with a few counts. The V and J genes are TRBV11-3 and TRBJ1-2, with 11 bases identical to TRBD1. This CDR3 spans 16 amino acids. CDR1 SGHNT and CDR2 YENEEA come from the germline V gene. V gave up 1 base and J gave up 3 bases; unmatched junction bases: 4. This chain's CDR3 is CASSLGTGGYDYGYTF. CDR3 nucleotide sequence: TGTGCCAGCAGCTTAGGGACAGGGGGCTATGACTATGGCTACACCTTC.

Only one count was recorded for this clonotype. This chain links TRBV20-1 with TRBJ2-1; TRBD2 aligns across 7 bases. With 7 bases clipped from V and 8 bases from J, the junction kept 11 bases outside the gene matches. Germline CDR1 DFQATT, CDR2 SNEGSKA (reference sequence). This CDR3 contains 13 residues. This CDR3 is CSVRLASRHEQFF. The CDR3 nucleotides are TGCAGTGTACGACTAGCAAGTCGGCATGAGCAGTTCTTC.

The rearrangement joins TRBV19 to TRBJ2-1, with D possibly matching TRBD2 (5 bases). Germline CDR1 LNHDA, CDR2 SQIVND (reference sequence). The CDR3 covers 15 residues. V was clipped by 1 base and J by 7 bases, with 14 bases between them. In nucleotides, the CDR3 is TGTGCCAGTAGTATAGTTTGGCGGGCCGGTAATGAGCAGTTCTTC. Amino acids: CASSIVWRAGNEQFF.

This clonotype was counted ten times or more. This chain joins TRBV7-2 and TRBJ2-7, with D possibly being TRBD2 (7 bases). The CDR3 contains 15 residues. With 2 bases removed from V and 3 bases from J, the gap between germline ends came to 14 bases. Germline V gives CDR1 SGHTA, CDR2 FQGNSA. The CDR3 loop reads CASSLLGGPSYEQYF. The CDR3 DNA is TGTGCCAGCAGCTTACTCGGGGGGCCTAGCTACGAGCAGTACTTC.

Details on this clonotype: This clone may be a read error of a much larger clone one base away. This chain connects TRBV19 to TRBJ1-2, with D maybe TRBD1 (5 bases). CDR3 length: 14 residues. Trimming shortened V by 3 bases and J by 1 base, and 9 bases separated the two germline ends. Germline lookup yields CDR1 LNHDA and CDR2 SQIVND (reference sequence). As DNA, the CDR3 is TGTGCCAGTAGTATGGCAGGGAATAACTATGGCTACACCTTC. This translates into CASSMAGNNYGYTF.

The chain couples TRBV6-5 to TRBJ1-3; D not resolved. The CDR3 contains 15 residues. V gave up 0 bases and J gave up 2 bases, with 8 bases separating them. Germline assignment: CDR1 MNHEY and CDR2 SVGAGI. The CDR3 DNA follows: TGTGCCAGCAGTTACTCGAGCGGCACTGGAAACACCATATATTTT. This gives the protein CASSYSSGTGNTIYF.

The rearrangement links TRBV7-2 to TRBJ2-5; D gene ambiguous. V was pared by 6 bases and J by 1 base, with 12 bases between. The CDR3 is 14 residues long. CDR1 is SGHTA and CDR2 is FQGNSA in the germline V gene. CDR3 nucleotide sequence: TGTGCCAGCAGACCCTGGGGTAGCCAAGAGACCCAGTACTTC. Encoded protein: CASRPWGSQETQYF.

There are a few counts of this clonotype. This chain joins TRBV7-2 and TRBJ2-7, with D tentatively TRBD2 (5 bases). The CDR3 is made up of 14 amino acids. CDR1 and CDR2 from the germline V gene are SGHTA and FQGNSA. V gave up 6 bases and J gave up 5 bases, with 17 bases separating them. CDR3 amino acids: CASSRSGNLDEQYF. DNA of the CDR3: TGTGCCAGCAGTAGGTCGGGGAATTTGGACGAGCAGTACTTC.

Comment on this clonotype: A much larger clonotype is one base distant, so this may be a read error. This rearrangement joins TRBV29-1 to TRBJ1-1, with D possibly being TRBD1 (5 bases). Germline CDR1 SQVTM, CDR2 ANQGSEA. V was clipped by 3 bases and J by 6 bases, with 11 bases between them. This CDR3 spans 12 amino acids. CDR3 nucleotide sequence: TGCAGCGTTGATAGGGGTGGCGCTGAAGCTTTCTTT. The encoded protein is CSVDRGGAEAFF. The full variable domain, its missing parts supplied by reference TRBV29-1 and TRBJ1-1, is SAVISQKPSRDICQRGTSLTIQCQVDSQVTMMFWYRQQPGQSLTLIATANQGSEATYESGFVIDKFPISRPNLTFSTLTVSNMSPEDSSIYLCSVDRGGAEAFFGQGTRLTVV.

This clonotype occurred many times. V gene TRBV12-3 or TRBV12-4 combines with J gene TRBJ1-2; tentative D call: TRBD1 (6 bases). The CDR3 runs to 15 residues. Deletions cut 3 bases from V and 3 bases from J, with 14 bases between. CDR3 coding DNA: TGTGCCAGCAGTTTCGGGGGGCGGAATGACTATGGCTACACCTTC. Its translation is CASSFGGRNDYGYTF.